This TCR beta chain was documented in a study of identical twins. This clonotype was seen repeatedly, ten times or more. Its antigen remains unknown. General study findings and limits: There was more out-of-frame TCR alpha sharing in monozygotic twins than models estimated.

Trimming shortened V by 0 bases and J by 9 bases, and 6 bases separated the two germline ends. Per germline, CDR1 LNHNV and CDR2 YYDKDF (reference sequence). The CDR3 is made up of 13 amino acids. Template switching supplied a universal primer site; unique molecular identifiers were carried on the cDNA. MiXCR, run by TCRdb on the 5' RACE reads, gives a single entry per CDR3 protein. Among a few hundred thousand distinct CDR3 sequences, around 8.8% were seen once, and the ten largest hold 2.5% to 3.5%. This same sample was also part of a study on yellow fever vaccine responses in identical twins.

The rearrangement uses TRBV15 and TRBJ1-6; possible D gene TRBD1, 5 bases. The TCR originated in a woman between 18 and 29 years old in good health. The sample consisted of CD8+ T cells sorted from blood. CDR3 sequence (DNA): TGTGCCACCAGCAGAGATGGGGGTTCACCCCTCCACTTT. Protein product: CATSRDGGSPLHF.